One sample yielded the 22 T cell receptor beta chains listed below, sequenced in a study of PD-1 blockade in classical Hodgkin lymphoma (dated by TCRdb to the early 2020s). Library construction relied on the immunoSEQ multiplex PCR assay. Imported from immuneACCESS, the table was reduced by TCRdb to in-frame sequences with V and J called. These copies leave out some clones; in studies compared against another copy, an unresolved V gene accounts for under half, and the cause of the remainder is not known. The table for this sample lists 47,000 or so clones; under 95% of them were counted only once. The ten largest clonotypes hold approximately 4.9% of the sample. In light of the paper, this sample's time point label describes: newly diagnosed, previously untreated cHL patient sample. Sequences were obtained from peripheral blood mononuclear cells (PBMCs). The receptors come from a human donor with classical Hodgkin lymphoma.

The chain has TRBV27 and TRBJ1-2; D may be TRBD1 (6 bases). Germline V gives CDR1 MNHEY, CDR2 SMNVEV (reference sequence). This CDR3 comprises 15 residues. Deletions cut 3 bases from V and 4 bases from J, with 15 bases between. The CDR3 loop is CASSFSGGGSYGYTF. The CDR3 DNA reads as TGTGCCAGCAGTTTCAGCGGGGGCGGGAGCTATGGCTACACCTTC.

The chain has TRBV2 and TRBJ2-7; D call uncertain. Germline V CDR1 and CDR2: SNHLY, FYNNEI. The V and J ends lost 6 bases and 7 bases respectively, with 13 bases between them. The CDR3 loop spans 12 amino acids. CDR3 in DNA: TGTGCCAGCAGCCTCTCGGAAAAAGAGCAGTACGTC. It codes for CASSLSEKEQYV.

The chain uses TRBV14 and TRBJ1-4, with no clear D. The CDR3 is 14 residues long. V was cut by 0 bases and J by 12 bases, with 14 bases left in between. Germline-derived CDR1 and CDR2 are SGHDN and FVKESK. CDR3 sequence: CASSQDTNQRELFF. As DNA, the CDR3 is TGTGCCAGCAGCCAAGATACCAACCAAAGGGAACTGTTTTTT.

V gene TRBV6-5 combines with J gene TRBJ2-7; 8 positions agree with TRBD1. CDR1 MNHEY and CDR2 SVGAGI come from the germline V gene. V was clipped by 4 bases and J by 3 bases; unmatched bases: 5. The CDR3 contains 14 residues. The CDR3 is CASSSGQASYEQYF. As DNA, the CDR3 is TGTGCCAGCAGTTCGGGACAGGCTAGCTACGAGCAGTACTTC.

The chain has TRBV11-2 and TRBJ2-1; 7 positions agree with TRBD2. Trimming removed 1 base from V and 5 bases from J; junction bases left unmatched: 5. The CDR3 sequence is 15 residues long. Per germline, CDR1 SGHAT and CDR2 FQNNGV. CDR3 sequence: CASSLGLAADNEQFF. CDR3 DNA sequence: TGTGCCAGCAGCTTAGGACTAGCAGCCGACAATGAGCAGTTCTTC. The full variable domain, its missing parts supplied by reference TRBV11-2 and TRBJ2-1, is EAGVAQSPRYKIIEKRQSVAFWCNPISGHATLYWYQQILGQGPKLLIQFQNNGVVDDSQLPKDRFSAERLKGVDSTLKIQPAKLEDSAVYLCASSLGLAADNEQFFGPGTRLTVL.

The rearrangement links TRBV6-1 to TRBJ1-2; D is perhaps TRBD1 (6 bases). This CDR3 has 13 residues. V gave up 4 bases and J gave up 4 bases, with 10 bases separating them. Germline V gene lookup returns CDR1 MNHNS and CDR2 SASEGT. In DNA, the CDR3 is TGTGCCAGCAGTGGACAGGAGATCTATGGCTACACCTTC. Residues: CASSGQEIYGYTF.

The chain joins TRBV7-9 to TRBJ2-7, with 7 nucleotides matching TRBD2. CDR3 length equals 15 residues. Germline V gene sequence: CDR1 SEHNR, CDR2 FQNEAQ (reference sequence). The junction had 4 bases not matched to a gene; V was cut back by 2 bases and J by 0 bases. CDR3 nucleotides: TGTGCCAGCAGCTTAATGGTAGCGGGCTCCTACGAGCAGTACTTC. This codes for CASSLMVAGSYEQYF. The variable domain in full, completed from reference TRBV7-9 and TRBJ2-7, reads DTGVSQNPRHKITKRGQNVTFRCDPISEHNRLYWYRQTLGQGPEFLTYFQNEAQLEKSRLLSDRFSAERPKGSFSTLEIQRTEQGDSAMYLCASSLMVAGSYEQYFGPGTRLTVT.

V gene TRBV2 combines with J gene TRBJ2-2, with TRBD2 identical over 8 bases. From germline, CDR1 is SNHLY and CDR2 FYNNEI. Trimming took 5 bases from V and 3 from J; bases not matched to a gene: 5. This CDR3 has 15 amino acids. CDR3 DNA: TGTGCCAGCAGTACTCTGCGGGGGGACACCGGGGAGCTGTTTTTT. Translated: CASSTLRGDTGELFF.

This clone was seen just once. The J gene is TRBJ2-3, the V gene TRBV18; TRBD2 might be the D (6 bases). V was shortened by 3 bases and J by 2 bases, with 18 bases between the two germline ends. Germline lookup yields CDR1 KGHSH and CDR2 LQKENI. CDR3 length: 17 residues. CDR3: CASSPPYGGGATDTQYF. In nucleotides, the CDR3 is TGTGCCAGCTCACCGCCCTATGGGGGAGGAGCCACAGATACGCAGTATTTT.

The chain joins TRBV11-3 to TRBJ2-3; D is ambiguous. The germline V gene has CDR1 SGHNT and CDR2 YENEEA. The CDR3 consists of 16 residues. V lost 5 bases and J 0 bases, leaving 15 bases between the germline ends. CDR3 sequence: CASSPWTRASTDTQYF. CDR3 nucleotides: TGTGCCAGCAGCCCCTGGACGAGAGCTAGCACAGATACGCAGTATTTT.

The table lists this clone with a few counts. The chain employs TRBV6-1 and TRBJ2-6; D not certain. Germline V lookup: CDR1 MNHNS, CDR2 SASEGT. Trimming shortened V by 6 bases and J by 0 bases, and 9 bases separated the two germline ends. This CDR3 spans 15 amino acids. The CDR3 loop is CASSKGPSGANVLTF. CDR3 DNA: TGTGCCAGCAGCAAGGGCCCCTCTGGGGCCAACGTCCTGACTTTC.

The V gene is TRBV25-1, the J gene TRBJ1-1; D is possibly TRBD1 (6 bases). V shed 5 bases and J shed 2 bases, with 15 bases lying between them. Looked up from germline, CDR1 is MGHDK and CDR2 is SYGVNS. The CDR3 consists of 15 residues. This CDR3 is CASSSSKGGNTEAFF. The CDR3, as DNA: TGTGCCAGCAGTTCCTCGAAGGGGGGCAACACTGAAGCTTTCTTT.

The chain carries TRBV5-1 and TRBJ1-4, with no clear D. The CDR3 extends over 13 amino acids. Per germline, CDR1 SGHRS and CDR2 YFSETQ. Trimming removed 4 bases at V and 7 bases at J, with 11 bases between. The CDR3 loop is CASSLLSGEKLFF. CDR3 DNA sequence: TGCGCCAGCAGCCTCCTCTCGGGTGAAAAACTGTTTTTT.

The chain carries TRBV6-1 and TRBJ1-2, with 7 bases aligning to TRBD1. With V trimmed by 6 bases and J by 6 bases, 7 bases remained unmatched. CDR1 and CDR2 from the germline V gene are MNHNS and SASEGT. This CDR3 contains 13 residues. CDR3 DNA sequence: TGTGCCAGCAGCCTAGGGGGCGAGGATGGCTACACCTTC. It yields the protein CASSLGGEDGYTF.

The chain has TRBV7-9 and TRBJ2-7; D not resolved. Germline loops: CDR1 SEHNR, CDR2 FQNEAQ (reference sequence). Trimming left V 1 base short and J 3 bases short, with 1 base between. There are 11 residues in the CDR3. DNA of the CDR3: TGTGCCAGCAGCTTAGACTACGAGCAGTACGTC. It encodes CASSLDYEQYV.

The chain uses TRBV5-6 and TRBJ2-3; the D is unclear. Germline CDR1 reads SGHDT; CDR2 reads YYEEEE. The length of the CDR3 is 16 residues. V gave up 1 base and J gave up 0 bases, with 12 bases separating them. This CDR3 reads CASSLFPPPSTDTQYF. The CDR3 DNA is TGTGCCAGCAGCTTGTTCCCCCCGCCTAGCACAGATACGCAGTATTTT.

This clone was seen only once. The chain employs TRBV19 and TRBJ2-3; D is possibly TRBD1 (6 bases). The CDR3 runs 15 residues. The germline gives CDR1 LNHDA, CDR2 SQIVND (reference sequence). Trimming took off 3 bases at V and 1 base at J, with 11 bases between the two ends. The CDR3 protein is CASSIRDTGTDTQYF. Written as DNA, the CDR3 is TGTGCCAGTAGTATCCGGGACACAGGCACAGATACGCAGTATTTT.

The chain has TRBV6-5 and TRBJ2-5, with 9 bases that match TRBD2. V shed 0 bases and J 2 bases; nucleotides not matched to a gene: 4. Germline values: CDR1 MNHEY, CDR2 SVGAGI. This CDR3 comprises 16 residues. The CDR3 protein is CASSYSAGGMQETQYF. CDR3 bases: TGTGCCAGCAGTTACTCCGCGGGAGGGATGCAAGAGACCCAGTACTTC.

This clone came up once. The rearrangement joins TRBV7-2 to TRBJ1-3; perhaps TRBD1 as D (5 bases). The CDR3 has 16 residues. Germline CDR1 SGHTA, CDR2 FQGNSA. V shed 5 bases and J shed 2 bases, with 16 bases lying between them. The CDR3 sequence is CASSTQWGEAGNTIYF. CDR3 coding DNA: TGTGCCAGCAGCACCCAGTGGGGGGAGGCTGGAAACACCATATATTTT.

The chain combines TRBV6-1 with TRBJ2-7, with D unresolved. V shed 8 bases and J shed 6 bases, with 11 bases lying between them. The CDR3 extends over 11 amino acids. Germline lookup yields CDR1 MNHNS and CDR2 SASEGT. CDR3 sequence (DNA): TGTGCCAGCTCGGCCCCTGGCGAGCAGTACGTC. Protein product: CASSAPGEQYV.

The chain links TRBV19 to TRBJ2-7; D not resolved. CDR1 and CDR2 from the germline V gene are LNHDA and SQIVND (reference sequence). V was trimmed by 1 base and J by 2 bases, leaving 6 bases between them. This CDR3 has 13 amino acids. CDR3 nucleotides: TGTGCCAGTAGTATAGGGGATACCTACGAGCAGTACTTC. As protein: CASSIGDTYEQYF.

The V gene is TRBV27, the J gene TRBJ2-3; 10 bases agree with TRBD2. This CDR3 is 17 amino acids long. Germline values: CDR1 MNHEY, CDR2 SMNVEV (reference sequence). After removal of 4 bases from V and 2 bases from J, the junction contained 9 bases not matched to a gene. CDR3 DNA: TGTGCCAGCAGTTCCTACTATAGCGGGGGGACCACAGATACGCAGTATTTT. As protein: CASSSYYSGGTTDTQYF.